The 27 T cell receptor beta chains in this list originate from one sample, sequenced in a study of blood T cells in healthy people across ages. Primers used in a second PCR of roughly 6 to 11 cycles were a sample-barcoded 5' primer and a J-beta primer mix. TCRdb re-called the 5' RACE reads with MiXCR, one entry per CDR3 protein. This table holds over 1.5 million distinct CDR3 sequences, just under 50% found once. The specimen sequenced was blood. The receptors stem from a woman between 40 and 55 years old in good health.

This clonotype appeared many times. V and J are TRBV9 and TRBJ2-3, with TRBD2 identical over 10 bases. The V segment lost 1 base and the J segment 1 base; nucleotides outside the gene matches: 3. The germline gives CDR1 SGDLS, CDR2 YYNGEE. The CDR3 is made up of 16 amino acids. Written as DNA, the CDR3 is TGTGCCAGCAGCGTAAGGCTAGCGGGGGGCACAGATACGCAGTATTTT. Translating gives CASSVRLAGGTDTQYF. Using reference TRBV9 and TRBJ2-3 for the parts outside the CDR3, the full variable domain is DSGVTQTPKHLITATGQRVTLRCSPRSGDLSVYWYQQSLDQGLQFLIQYYNGEERAKGNILERFSAQQFPDLHSELNLSSLELGDSALYFCASSVRLAGGTDTQYFGPGTRLTVL.

This clonotype was counted a few times. V usage is TRBV6-1 and J usage is TRBJ2-7; no clear D gene. V lost 0 bases and J lost 2, with 17 bases in between. This CDR3 comprises 17 residues. CDR1 and CDR2 from the germline V gene are MNHNS and SASEGT. For the CDR3, the DNA is TGTGCCAGCAGTGAAGCGCTCTCGGTAAACGTTCCCTACGAGCAGTACTTC. This encodes CASSEALSVNVPYEQYF.

This clonotype has a handful of counts. The chain has TRBV7-2 and TRBJ2-7, with D hard to call. Trimming removed 0 bases from V and 0 bases from J, with 15 bases in between. CDR3 length: 17 amino acids. CDR1 is SGHTA, CDR2 FQGNSA, per germline. This chain's CDR3 is CASSLAGVAGSSYEQYF. The CDR3 region has the DNA TGTGCCAGCAGCTTAGCGGGTGTGGCAGGCAGCTCCTACGAGCAGTACTTC. The variable domain in full, with the rest retrieved from reference TRBV7-2 and TRBJ2-7, is GAGVSQSPSNKVTEKGKDVELRCDPISGHTALYWYRQSLGQGLEFLIYFQGNSAPDKSGLPSDRFSAERTGGSVSTLTIQRTQQEDSAVYLCASSLAGVAGSSYEQYFGPGTRLTVT.

Regarding this clonotype: A much bigger clone sits one base away, suggesting this may be a read error. The V gene is TRBV29-1, the J gene TRBJ2-5; D possibly matches TRBD1 or TRBD2 (5 bases each). The CDR3 runs to 15 residues. V was pared by 2 bases and J by 0 bases, with 13 bases between. Germline V gene data show CDR1 as SQVTM and CDR2 as ANQGSEA. This CDR3 reads CSVESGRQHQETQYF. The CDR3 bases are TGCAGCGTTGAATCGGGACGACAGCACCAAGAGACCCAGTACTTC.

V gene TRBV7-9 combines with J gene TRBJ1-1, with no clear D. CDR3 length: 15 residues. V shed 3 bases and J shed 5 bases, with 16 bases lying between them. Germline V gives CDR1 SEHNR, CDR2 FQNEAQ (reference sequence). The CDR3 is CASSFFGGVGTEAFF. The CDR3 DNA follows: TGTGCCAGCAGCTTCTTCGGCGGGGTTGGGACTGAAGCTTTCTTT.

The V call is TRBV29-1, the J call TRBJ1-4; a weak D match, TRBD1 (6 bases). This CDR3 is 12 amino acids long. The germline gives CDR1 SQVTM, CDR2 ANQGSEA. V lost 4 bases to trimming and J lost 6 bases, with 9 bases between them. The CDR3, as DNA: TGCAGCGTTGGGGCAGGGGATGAAAAACTGTTTTTT. Its translation is CSVGAGDEKLFF.

V is TRBV29-1 and J is TRBJ1-1; D gene uncertain. This CDR3 has 13 residues. Germline V gene data show CDR1 as SQVTM and CDR2 as ANQGSEA. The germline V and J ends were trimmed by 4 bases and 1 base, with 10 bases remaining between them. CDR3 in amino acids: CSVGRPRNTEAFF. DNA of the CDR3: TGCAGCGTTGGACGGCCTAGGAACACTGAAGCTTTCTTT.

In regard to this clonotype: It is likely a read error, because the conserved phenylalanine at the end of the CDR3 is missing. This chain links TRBV27 with TRBJ2-1; 13 nucleotides line up with TRBD2. Germline V gene sequence: CDR1 MNHEY, CDR2 SMNVEV (reference sequence). The CDR3 is 19 amino acids. V trimming: 6 bases; J trimming: 0 bases; junction bases outside the gene matches: 11. CDR3 bases: TGTGCCAGCAGCCGGCAGACTAGCGGGGGGCCGAGCTCCTACAATGAGCAGTTCTTA. The encoded protein is CASSRQTSGGPSSYNEQFL.

This chain connects TRBV7-9 to TRBJ2-7; unclear D gene. Germline V lookup: CDR1 SEHNR, CDR2 FQNEAQ (reference sequence). V shed 1 base and J shed 5 bases, with 9 bases lying between them. This CDR3 spans 13 amino acids. The chain's CDR3 is CASSLVSFDEQYF. Here the CDR3 DNA reads TGTGCCAGCAGCTTAGTCAGTTTCGACGAGCAGTACTTC.

Comment on this clonotype: The junction does not match germline at one end; this may be a read error. This rearrangement joins TRBV7-2 to TRBJ1-2, with 11 bases that match TRBD1. The CDR3 is 15 amino acids. The germline V gene encodes CDR1 SGHTA and CDR2 FQGNSA. CDR3 sequence: CASSFRTGGAGGYTF. Written as DNA, the CDR3 is TGTGCCAGCAGCTTCAGGACAGGGGGCGCGGGTGGCTACACCTTT.

V gene TRBV3-1 combines with J gene TRBJ1-2, with TRBD1 identical over 8 bases. CDR1 is LGHDT and CDR2 is YNNKEL in the germline V gene (reference sequence). V was pared by 8 bases and J by 0 bases, with 8 bases of the junction left unmatched. The CDR3 covers 15 residues. CDR3 sequence (DNA): TGTGCCAGCTGGAGCGACAGGGGAGCTAACTATGGCTACACCTTC. It specifies CASWSDRGANYGYTF.

This clonotype appeared once. The chain combines TRBV5-1 with TRBJ2-5, with 8 bases matching TRBD1. The DNA end is a closer match to TRBJ2-7, so the J assignment may be wrong. The CDR3 runs 15 residues. CDR1 and CDR2 (germline): SGHRS, YFSETQ. The CDR3 sequence: CASSYTTGDSNEQYF. CDR3 sequence (DNA): TGCGCCAGCAGCTACACGACAGGGGATAGTAACGAGCAGTACTTC.

The rearrangement uses TRBV11-2 and TRBJ2-3, with D unresolved. Germline lookup yields CDR1 SGHAT and CDR2 FQNNGV. CDR3 length: 11 amino acids. Between the trimmed V and J ends, which lost 2 bases and 10 bases, there was a span of 7 bases. The CDR3 protein is CASSLSFAQYF. As DNA, the CDR3 is TGTGCCAGCAGCTTAAGTTTTGCGCAGTATTTT.

The J gene is TRBJ1-2, the V gene TRBV5-5; TRBD1 matches 12 bases. Per germline, CDR1 SGHKS and CDR2 YYEKEE (reference sequence). Losses at the gene ends were 4 bases for V and 6 bases for J; bases not matched to a gene: 10. The CDR3 covers 16 residues. CDR3 in amino acids: CASSPQWDRGRDGYTF. CDR3 nucleotides: TGTGCCAGCAGCCCCCAATGGGACAGGGGGCGGGATGGCTACACCTTC.

The chain recombines TRBV5-1 with TRBJ2-7; 10 nucleotides align to TRBD1. Germline V gives CDR1 SGHRS, CDR2 YFSETQ. Unmatched junction bases numbered 6, after V lost 4 bases and J lost 2 bases. The CDR3 runs to 15 residues. CDR3 sequence reads: CASSGDRGVTYEQYF. DNA of the CDR3: TGCGCCAGCAGCGGGGACAGGGGTGTCACCTACGAGCAGTACTTC.

This clonotype was observed a handful of times. The chain joins TRBV28 to TRBJ2-1; 12 nucleotides agree with TRBD2. The CDR3 spans 15 residues. J lost 8 bases, V lost 4 bases, and 6 bases had no gene match. Germline V gene sequence: CDR1 MDHEN, CDR2 SYDVKM. CDR3: CASSSSGGAWDEQFF. The CDR3 nucleotides are TGTGCCAGCAGTTCTAGCGGGGGGGCCTGGGATGAGCAGTTCTTC.

The rearrangement links TRBV15 to TRBJ2-5; D unclear. The J call is doubtful: the DNA matches TRBJ2-7 better. Germline V CDR1 and CDR2: LNHNV, YYDKDF (reference sequence). The CDR3 contains 14 residues. Here the CDR3 reads CATSRDDLGGEQYF. The CDR3 nucleotides are TGTGCCACCAGCAGAGATGACTTAGGTGGCGAGCAGTACTTC.

The chain has TRBV11-1 and TRBJ1-1; possibly TRBD1 for D (5 bases). This CDR3 has 16 residues. The ends were cut back, 5 bases at V and 1 base at J, with 17 bases in the middle. Germline values: CDR1 SGHAT, CDR2 FQDESV (reference sequence). CDR3: CASSPTDTSSNTEAFF. In DNA form, the CDR3 reads TGTGCCAGCAGCCCTACGGACACCTCTTCGAACACTGAAGCTTTCTTT.

The chain employs TRBV7-9 and TRBJ2-1; TRBD1 might be the D (6 bases). Germline CDR1 SEHNR, CDR2 FQNEAQ (reference sequence). The CDR3 consists of 13 residues. V was cut by 2 bases and J by 5 bases, with 7 bases left in between. For the CDR3, the DNA is TGTGCCAGCAGCTTAAAGGGGGACAATGAGCAGTTCTTC. Protein product: CASSLKGDNEQFF.

V usage is TRBV4-3 and J usage is TRBJ2-2; no firm D call. The length of the CDR3 is 11 residues. Germline lookup yields CDR1 LGHNA and CDR2 YSLEER. V gave up 9 bases and J gave up 3 bases, with 5 bases separating them. The CDR3: CASRDTGELFF. DNA of the CDR3: TGCGCCAGTCGGGACACCGGGGAGCTGTTTTTT.

This clonotype was observed many times. This rearrangement joins TRBV5-1 to TRBJ2-7; D gene uncertain. CDR3 length equals 12 residues. Trimming cost V 6 bases and J 4 bases, with 11 bases left between them. Germline CDR1 reads SGHRS; CDR2 reads YFSETQ. CDR3 sequence: CASTSAGYEQYF. The DNA for the CDR3 is TGCGCCAGCACCTCGGCCGGTTACGAGCAGTACTTC.

This clonotype has a single count. CDR3: CASSLVTGDTEAFF. CDR3 nucleotides: TGTGCCAGCAGCTTAGTTACAGGGGACACTGAAGCTTTCTTT. The chain joins TRBV7-9 to TRBJ1-1, with 7 bases lining up with TRBD1. V was clipped by 1 base and J by 3 bases; unmatched bases: 2. This CDR3 is 14 amino acids long. Germline V gene lookup returns CDR1 SEHNR and CDR2 FQNEAQ (reference sequence).

The gene calls are TRBV5-1 and TRBJ2-7; D possibly corresponds to TRBD1 (5 bases). The J call may be mistaken, given a closer DNA end match to TRBJ2-5. This CDR3 spans 14 amino acids. The germline V gene has CDR1 SGHRS and CDR2 YFSETQ. DNA of the CDR3: TGCGCCAGCAGCGTCAGGGTCCCGGGAGAGACCCAGTACTTC. Translation gives CASSVRVPGETQYF.

This clonotype was detected only a few times. CDR3 in amino acids: CASSQDPIGTNYGYTF. Written as DNA, the CDR3 is TGCGCCAGCAGCCAAGATCCTATTGGAACCAACTATGGCTACACCTTC. The chain uses TRBV4-1 and TRBJ1-2; no definite D call. CDR3 size: 16 residues. Germline V gives CDR1 MGHRA, CDR2 YSYEKL. The V gene lost 0 bases and the J gene lost 2 bases, with 13 bases spanning the gap.

This chain connects TRBV2 to TRBJ2-6, with D possibly TRBD1 on 5 matching bases. The CDR3 contains 15 residues. V lost 8 bases and J 1 base, leaving 12 bases between the germline ends. Germline V gene sequence: CDR1 SNHLY, CDR2 FYNNEI. The CDR3 sequence is CASQGRVSGANVLTF. The CDR3, as DNA: TGTGCCAGCCAGGGTAGGGTTTCTGGGGCCAACGTCCTGACTTTC. Full variable domain (rest looked up from reference TRBV2 and TRBJ2-6): EPEVTQTPSHQVTQMGQEVILRCVPISNHLYFYWYRQILGQKVEFLVSFYNNEISEKSEIFDDQFSVERPDGSNFTLKIRSTKLEDSAMYFCASQGRVSGANVLTFGAGSRLTVL.

The chain is built from TRBV10-3 and TRBJ2-1; the match to TRBD1 covers 9 bases. The CDR3 has 14 residues. Trimming cost V 5 bases and J 6 bases; bases outside gene matches: 5. The V gene's germline CDR1 is ENHRY and CDR2 SYGVKD. The CDR3 DNA reads as TGTGCCATCAGTCCGGGACAGGGAGCCAATGAGCAGTTCTTC. Translated: CAISPGQGANEQFF.

This clonotype was observed a few times. The J gene is TRBJ2-7, the V gene TRBV5-1; D may be TRBD1 (6 bases). The CDR3 is made up of 15 amino acids. The germline V gene encodes CDR1 SGHRS and CDR2 YFSETQ. Trimming cost V 3 bases and J 3 bases, with 16 bases left between them. The CDR3, as DNA: TGCGCCAGCAGCTGGGCCCCAGGGGATGACTACGAGCAGTACTTC. It encodes CASSWAPGDDYEQYF.